The 3 T cell receptor beta chains listed next were all sequenced from one sample in a study of T cell responses to AZD1222 COVID-19 vaccine. Clones were read by immunoSEQ multiplex PCR, and TCRdb kept only the in-frame ones, dropping some. The sample holds 110,000 to 150,000 clones, roughly 90% seen once. This sample comprised peripheral blood, obtained on day 0 of AZD1222 vaccination. These receptors came from an adult in good health.

The chain recombines TRBV5-3 with TRBJ2-7; TRBD2 matches at 7 bases. TRBV5-3 is an ORF; its function is uncertain. Trimming at V came to 4 bases and at J to 3 bases, leaving 19 bases not matched to a gene. CDR3 size: 18 residues. The CDR3: CARSATDPGAGPYYEQYF. CDR3 DNA sequence: TGTGCCAGAAGCGCAACCGACCCGGGAGCGGGACCGTACTACGAGCAGTACTTC.

The chain employs TRBV7-2 and TRBJ2-2; 10 nucleotides agree with TRBD1. The CDR3 is 16 amino acids. The V and J ends lost 3 bases and 4 bases, in that order; junction bases with no gene match: 5. Germline loops: CDR1 SGHTA, CDR2 FQGNSA. CDR3 sequence: CASSFRQGAGTGELFF. The CDR3 DNA is TGTGCCAGCAGCTTCCGACAGGGGGCGGGCACCGGGGAGCTGTTTTTT.

This chain connects TRBV7-9 to TRBJ2-7; no clear D gene. CDR1 and CDR2 from the germline V gene are SEHNR and FQNEAQ (reference sequence). The CDR3 has 14 amino acids. V dropped 3 bases and J dropped 1 base, with 10 bases sitting between them. The CDR3, as DNA: TGTGCCAGCAGCTTGAACGGGCCATCCTACGAGCAGTACTTC. It is translated as CASSLNGPSYEQYF.